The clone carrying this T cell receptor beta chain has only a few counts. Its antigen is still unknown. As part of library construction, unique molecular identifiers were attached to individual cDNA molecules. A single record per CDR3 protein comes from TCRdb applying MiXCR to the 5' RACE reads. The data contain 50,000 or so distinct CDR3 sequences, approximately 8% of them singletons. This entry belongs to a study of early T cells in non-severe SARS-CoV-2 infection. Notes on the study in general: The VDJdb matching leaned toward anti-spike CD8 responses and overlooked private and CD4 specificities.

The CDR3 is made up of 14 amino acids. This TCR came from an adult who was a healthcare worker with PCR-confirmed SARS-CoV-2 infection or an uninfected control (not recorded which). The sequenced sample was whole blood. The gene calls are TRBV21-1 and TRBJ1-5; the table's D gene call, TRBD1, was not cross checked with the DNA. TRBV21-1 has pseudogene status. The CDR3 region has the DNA TGTGCCAGCAGCAAACTCAGGGGGAGACAGCCCCAGCATTTT. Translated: CASSKLRGRQPQHF.